The entry below gives a single T cell receptor beta chain sequence along with its context. No antigen is known for it. The PCR employed 60 Vbeta primers together with 13 Jbeta primers. The protocol was immunoSEQ multiplex PCR, while the TCRdb copy is restricted to in-frame clones and leaves out a portion. The sample has about 190,000 clones; 83% are singletons. Trimming removed 4 bases at V and 4 bases at J, with 5 bases between. This CDR3 has 12 amino acids. The germline CDR1 and CDR2 sequences are MDHEN and SYDVKM. The entry originates in a study of cytomegalovirus exposure and HLA in healthy donors. About the research overall: A previous analysis identified 95 million to 140 million unique TCR beta sequences derived from approximately 190 million T cells.

Findings of the study overall: Sequences of the TCR beta chain were said to predict the HLA-A and HLA-B alleles of most subjects accurately. A later analysis reported that several of the most significant clusters appeared to be linked to common viral pathogens, among them Epstein-Barr virus. The number of N-insertions in an Asian-associated ancestry cluster was reportedly below the 666-donor mean in a later analysis.

The TCR sequence derives from a man aged 35-49 years in good health and CMV-seropositive. The sequencing sample was made of PBMCs. The rearrangement links TRBV28 to TRBJ1-5; the D gene is possibly TRBD1 (5 bases). The CDR3 DNA reads TGTGCCAGCAGTTACAGGAATCAGCCCCAGCATTTT. Its protein product is CASSYRNQPQHF.